This TCR beta chain was captured by sequencing in a study of beta chain bispecific antibodies for T cell cancers. Study in general: Surviving healthy donor T cells from leukemia-line and bispecific antibody cocultures were TRBV-sequenced for family depletion. HPB-ALL carried surface TRBV5-5, while Jurkat carried TRBV12-3. Study-wide results and caveats: TRBV5-6, highly similar to TRBV5-5, is cross-recognized by anti-TRBV5-5 antibody. The leukemia cells, rather than normal T cells, gave most of the targeted TRBV signal.

In its sample, this clonotype was seen many times. Antigen: not known. Each CDR3 protein gets one entry after TCRdb re-called the 5' RACE reads with MiXCR. The data show about 18,000 distinct CDR3 sequences, approximately 2.2% seen once. Blood mononuclear cells were expanded for 3 to 4 days using either OKT3 anti-CD3 antibody or CD3/CD28 beads. The CDR3 loop spans 14 amino acids. Trimming shortened V by 1 base and J by 4 bases, and 10 bases separated the two germline ends. The V gene's germline CDR1 is SEHNR and CDR2 FQNEAQ (reference sequence). Specimen: healthy donor T cells cultured with leukemia cells. The receptor comes from a human donor in good health. Some clones in this sample may be carry-over from other donors' samples. The V and J genes are TRBV7-9 and TRBJ2-5, with D perhaps TRBD2 (5 bases). The CDR3 loop reads CASSLGGFGETQYF. CDR3 nucleotides: TGTGCCAGCAGCTTAGGAGGGTTCGGAGAGACCCAGTACTTC.